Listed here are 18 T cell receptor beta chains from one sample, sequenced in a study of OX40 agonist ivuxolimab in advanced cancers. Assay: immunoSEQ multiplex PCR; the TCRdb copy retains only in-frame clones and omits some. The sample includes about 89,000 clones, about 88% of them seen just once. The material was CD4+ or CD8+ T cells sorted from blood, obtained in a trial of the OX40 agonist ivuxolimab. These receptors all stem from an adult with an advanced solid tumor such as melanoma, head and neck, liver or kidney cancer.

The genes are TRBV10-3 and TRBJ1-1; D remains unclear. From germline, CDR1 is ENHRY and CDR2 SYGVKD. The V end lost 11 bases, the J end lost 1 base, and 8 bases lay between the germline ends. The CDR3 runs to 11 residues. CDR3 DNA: TGTGCCTCTACAGCGAACACTGAAGCTTTCTTT. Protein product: CASTANTEAFF.

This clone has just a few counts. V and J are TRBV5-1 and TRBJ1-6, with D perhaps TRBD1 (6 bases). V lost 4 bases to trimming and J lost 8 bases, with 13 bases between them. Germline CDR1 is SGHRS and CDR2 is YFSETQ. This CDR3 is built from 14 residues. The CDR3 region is CASSTSPGDSPLHF. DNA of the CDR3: TGCGCCAGCAGCACTTCCCCAGGGGATTCACCCCTCCACTTT.

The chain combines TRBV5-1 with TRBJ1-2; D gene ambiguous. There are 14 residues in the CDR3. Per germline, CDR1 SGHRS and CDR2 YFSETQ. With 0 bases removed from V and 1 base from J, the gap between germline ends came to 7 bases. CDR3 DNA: TGCGCCAGCAGCTTGGAAGGACTTAACTATGGCTACACCTTC. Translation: CASSLEGLNYGYTF.

The CDR3 DNA follows: TGCGCCAGCAGAAGAGGGGACACTGAAGCTTTCTTT. It translates to CASRRGDTEAFF. The V and J genes are TRBV10-2 and TRBJ1-1, with D possibly TRBD1 on 5 matching bases. The CDR3 runs 12 residues. Between the trimmed V and J ends, which lost 6 bases and 3 bases, there was a span of 8 bases. Germline-derived CDR1 and CDR2 are WSHSY and SAAADI.

The CDR3 here is CASSNDADGAQDPDTQYF. CDR3 DNA: TGTGCCAGCAGCAATGACGCGGACGGGGCGCAGGATCCAGATACGCAGTATTTT. The chain recombines TRBV21-1 with TRBJ2-3. TRBV21-1 is an annotated pseudogene. This CDR3 is 18 amino acids long.

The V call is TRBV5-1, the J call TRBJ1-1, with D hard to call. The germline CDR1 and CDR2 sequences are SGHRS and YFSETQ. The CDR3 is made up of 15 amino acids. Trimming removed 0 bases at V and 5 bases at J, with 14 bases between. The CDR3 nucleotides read TGCGCCAGCAGCTTGGAGGGTCCTATGGGGACTGAAGCTTTCTTT. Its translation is CASSLEGPMGTEAFF.

CDR3 protein: CASSYLNEQFF. As DNA, the CDR3 is TGTGCCAGCAGTTACCTGAATGAGCAGTTCTTC. The chain recombines TRBV6-6 with TRBJ2-1; D not certain. The CDR3 totals 11 residues. In germline, CDR1 is MNHNY, CDR2 SVGAGI (reference sequence). Trimming removed 2 bases at V and 7 bases at J, with 3 bases between.

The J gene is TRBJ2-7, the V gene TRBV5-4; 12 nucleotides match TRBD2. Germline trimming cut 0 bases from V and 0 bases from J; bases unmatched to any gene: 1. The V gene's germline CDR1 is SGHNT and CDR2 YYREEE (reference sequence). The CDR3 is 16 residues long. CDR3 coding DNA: TGTGCCAGCAGCTTGGCTAGCGGGGGGGTCTCCTACGAGCAGTACTTC. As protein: CASSLASGGVSYEQYF.

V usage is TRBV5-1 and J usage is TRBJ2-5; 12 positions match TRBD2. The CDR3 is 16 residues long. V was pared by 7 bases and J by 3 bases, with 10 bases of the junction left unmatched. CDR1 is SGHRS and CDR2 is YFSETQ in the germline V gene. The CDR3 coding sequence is TGCGCCAGCTCCCGGGCTAGCGGGGGGGCGGAAGAGACCCAGTACTTC. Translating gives CASSRASGGAEETQYF.

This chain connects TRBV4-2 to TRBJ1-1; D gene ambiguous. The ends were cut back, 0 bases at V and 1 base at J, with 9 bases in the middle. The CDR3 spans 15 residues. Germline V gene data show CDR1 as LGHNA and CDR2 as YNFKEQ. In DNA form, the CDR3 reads TGTGCCAGCAGCCAAGATATGAGCCGGAACACTGAAGCTTTCTTT. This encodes CASSQDMSRNTEAFF.

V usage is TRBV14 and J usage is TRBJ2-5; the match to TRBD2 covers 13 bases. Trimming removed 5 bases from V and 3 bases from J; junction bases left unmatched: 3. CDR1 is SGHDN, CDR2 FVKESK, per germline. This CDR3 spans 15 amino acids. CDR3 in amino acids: CASSWTSGGKETQYF. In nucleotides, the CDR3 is TGTGCCAGCAGCTGGACTAGCGGGGGAAAAGAGACCCAGTACTTC.

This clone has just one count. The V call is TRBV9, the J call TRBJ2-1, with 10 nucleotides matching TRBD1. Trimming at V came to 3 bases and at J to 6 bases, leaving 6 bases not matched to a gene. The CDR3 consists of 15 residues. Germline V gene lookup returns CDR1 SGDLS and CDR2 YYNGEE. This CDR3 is CASSARQGAVNEQFF. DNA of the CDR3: TGTGCCAGCAGCGCCCGACAGGGGGCGGTCAATGAGCAGTTCTTC.

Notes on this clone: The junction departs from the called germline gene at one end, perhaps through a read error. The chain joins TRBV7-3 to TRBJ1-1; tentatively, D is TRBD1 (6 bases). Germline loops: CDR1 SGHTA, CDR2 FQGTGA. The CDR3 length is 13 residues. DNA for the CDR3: TGTGCCAGCAGCTTCCAGGGGAACCCTGAAGCTTTCTTT. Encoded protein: CASSFQGNPEAFF. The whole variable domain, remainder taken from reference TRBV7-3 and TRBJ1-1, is GAGVSQTPSNKVTEKGKYVELRCDPISGHTALYWYRQSLGQGPEFLIYFQGTGAADDSGLPNDRFFAVRPEGSVSTLKIQRTERGDSAVYLCASSFQGNPEAFFGQGTRLTVV.

The CDR3 region is CASSFTSESTDTQYF. The CDR3 DNA is TGTGCCAGCAGCTTCACTAGCGAGAGCACAGATACGCAGTATTTT. The V call is TRBV11-3, the J call TRBJ2-3, with 7 bases matching TRBD2. V trimming: 3 bases; J trimming: 0 bases; junction bases outside the gene matches: 3. This CDR3 is built from 15 residues. Germline V gives CDR1 SGHNT, CDR2 YENEEA.

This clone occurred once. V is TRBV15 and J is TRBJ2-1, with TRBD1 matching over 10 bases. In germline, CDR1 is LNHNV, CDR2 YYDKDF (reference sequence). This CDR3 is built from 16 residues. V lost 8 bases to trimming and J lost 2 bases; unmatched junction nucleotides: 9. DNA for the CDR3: TGTGCCACCGTCCCGGGACAGGGGACGGCCTACAATGAGCAGTTCTTC. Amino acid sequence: CATVPGQGTAYNEQFF.

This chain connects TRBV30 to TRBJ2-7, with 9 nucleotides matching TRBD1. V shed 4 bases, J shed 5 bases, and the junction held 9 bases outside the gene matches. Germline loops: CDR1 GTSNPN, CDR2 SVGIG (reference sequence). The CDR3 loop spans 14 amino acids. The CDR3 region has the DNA TGTGCCTGGAAGACCGGGACAGGGCCCCACGAGCAGTACTTC. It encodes CAWKTGTGPHEQYF. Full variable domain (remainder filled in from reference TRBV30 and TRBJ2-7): SQTIHQWPATLVQPVGSPLSLECTVEGTSNPNLYWYRQAAGRGLQLLFYSVGIGQISSEVPQNLSASRPQDRQFILSSKKLLLSDSGFYLCAWKTGTGPHEQYFGPGTRLTVT.

CDR3 DNA: TGCAGCGTTGGTGGAGGAGGTGTCTCCGAGCAGTACTTC. This sequence encodes CSVGGGGVSEQYF. The chain links TRBV29-1 to TRBJ2-7, with D maybe TRBD2 (5 bases). The CDR3 is 13 residues long. CDR1 is SQVTM, CDR2 ANQGSEA, per germline. Trimming pared 4 bases from V and 6 bases from J, leaving 16 bases between.

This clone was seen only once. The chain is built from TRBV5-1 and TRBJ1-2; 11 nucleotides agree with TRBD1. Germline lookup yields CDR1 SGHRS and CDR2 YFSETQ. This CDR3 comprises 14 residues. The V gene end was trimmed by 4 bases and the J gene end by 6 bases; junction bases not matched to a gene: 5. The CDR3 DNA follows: TGCGCCAGCAGCAGAGGGGACAGGGGGGATGGCTACACCTTC. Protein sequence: CASSRGDRGDGYTF.